Sequencing of this TCR beta chain was carried out in a study of early T cells in non-severe SARS-CoV-2 infection. Attached unique molecular identifiers marked individual cDNA molecules. TCRdb reprocessed the 5' RACE reads via MiXCR and lists one record per CDR3 protein. This sample has tens of thousands of distinct CDR3 sequences; about 10% occur once, and the top ten carry 9.1%. This clonotype has a handful of counts. Trimming at V came to 6 bases and at J to 2 bases, leaving 11 bases not matched to a gene. The length of the CDR3 is 17 residues. Germline assignment: CDR1 DFQATT and CDR2 SNEGSKA (reference sequence).

The receptor was isolated from an adult who was a healthcare worker with PCR-confirmed SARS-CoV-2 infection or an uninfected control (not recorded which). This sequence joins TRBV20-1 and TRBJ2-3, with 13 bases identical to TRBD2. The sample comprised whole blood. The CDR3, as DNA: TGCAGTGCCGTTCGGAGGACTAGCGGGAGATACACAGATACGCAGTATTTT. It encodes CSAVRRTSGRYTDTQYF.